A selection of T cell receptor beta chains follows, all from one sample in a study of T cell clonotyping in hematopoietic cell transplantation. TCRdb's table, derived via immunoSEQ multiplex PCR, lists solely in-frame clones and lacks some. The sample shows 6,200 or so clones, roughly 35% of them seen only once. Sequenced material: peripheral blood mononuclear cells, taken 30 days after allogeneic stem cell transplant. These receptors came from a female patient in her 60s who had an allogeneic stem cell transplant, so the T cells may come from the graft donor. Some clones in this sample may be carry-over from other donors' samples. Each CDR3 is given with its conserved first and last residue. Each record gives: J gene, V gene, clone size, D gene, CDR3 protein, CDR3 DNA. The D gene is left open where the match is weak. Not all rows give a size; the values are once, few, many and, for expanded clones, a class.

j_call: TRBJ2-5
v_call: TRBV4-3
clone_size: -
d_call: TRBD2
cdr3_aa: CASSRQRTSSETQYF
cdr3_nt: TGCGCCAGCAGCCGCCAGAGGACTAGTTCCGAGACCCAGTACTTC

j_call: TRBJ2-5
v_call: TRBV2
clone_size: few
d_call: -
cdr3_aa: CASSKDQETQYF
cdr3_nt: TGTGCCAGCAGCAAGGACCAAGAGACCCAGTACTTC

j_call: TRBJ2-7
v_call: TRBV30
clone_size: few
d_call: -
cdr3_aa: CAWSPTSYEQYF
cdr3_nt: TGTGCCTGGAGTCCTACATCTTACGAGCAGTACTTC

j_call: TRBJ1-2
v_call: TRBV2
clone_size: few
d_call: -
cdr3_aa: CASSEGWQGYGYTF
cdr3_nt: TGTGCCAGCAGTGAAGGATGGCAGGGCTATGGCTACACCTTC

j_call: TRBJ1-1
v_call: TRBV5-6
clone_size: -
d_call: -
cdr3_aa: CASSLVILNTEAFF
cdr3_nt: TGTGCCAGCAGCTTGGTAATCCTGAACACTGAAGCTTTCTTT

j_call: TRBJ1-3
v_call: TRBV30
clone_size: -
d_call: -
cdr3_aa: CASLGGHLSGNTIYF
cdr3_nt: TGTGCTTCGCTGGGTGGACATCTCTCTGGAAACACCATATATTTT

j_call: TRBJ1-1
v_call: TRBV30
clone_size: -
d_call: -
cdr3_aa: CAWRSLPGGNTEAFF
cdr3_nt: TGTGCCTGGAGATCCCTCCCTGGGGGGAACACTGAAGCTTTCTTT

j_call: TRBJ2-5
v_call: TRBV30
clone_size: -
d_call: -
cdr3_aa: CAWSGGKGQETQYF
cdr3_nt: TGTGCCTGGAGTGGTGGTAAGGGCCAAGAGACCCAGTACTTC

j_call: TRBJ1-2
v_call: TRBV28
clone_size: -
d_call: -
cdr3_aa: CASTPTFNYGYTF
cdr3_nt: TGTGCCAGCACCCCCACCTTTAACTATGGCTACACCTTC

j_call: TRBJ2-7
v_call: TRBV28
clone_size: -
d_call: -
cdr3_aa: CAATSYEQYF
cdr3_nt: TGTGCCGCGACTTCCTACGAGCAGTACTTC

j_call: TRBJ2-5
v_call: TRBV28
clone_size: few
d_call: TRBD2
cdr3_aa: CASTTSGGGKETQYF
cdr3_nt: TGTGCCAGCACGACTAGCGGGGGGGGTAAAGAGACCCAGTACTTC

j_call: TRBJ1-4
v_call: TRBV25-1
clone_size: -
d_call: -
cdr3_aa: CASSEAGSGEKLFF
cdr3_nt: TGTGCCAGCAGTGAGGCAGGGTCGGGGGAAAAACTGTTTTTT

j_call: TRBJ2-1
v_call: TRBV6-5
clone_size: -
d_call: TRBD1
cdr3_aa: CASSPLGGVEQFF
cdr3_nt: TGTGCCAGCAGCCCATTAGGGGGCGTTGAGCAGTTCTTC

j_call: TRBJ1-1
v_call: TRBV4-1
clone_size: -
d_call: -
cdr3_aa: CASSHAASQFAEAFF
cdr3_nt: TGCGCCAGCAGCCATGCGGCCAGTCAGTTCGCTGAAGCTTTCTTT

j_call: TRBJ2-7
v_call: TRBV30
clone_size: -
d_call: -
cdr3_aa: CAGVVPPYEQYF
cdr3_nt: TGTGCCGGCGTCGTGCCCCCCTACGAGCAGTACTTC

j_call: TRBJ1-6
v_call: TRBV30
clone_size: -
d_call: -
cdr3_aa: CACNSPLHF
cdr3_nt: TGTGCCTGTAATTCACCCCTCCACTTT

j_call: TRBJ1-3
v_call: TRBV30
clone_size: -
d_call: -
cdr3_aa: CAWSAGQGLNTIYF
cdr3_nt: TGTGCCTGGAGTGCGGGGCAGGGTTTAAACACCATATATTTT